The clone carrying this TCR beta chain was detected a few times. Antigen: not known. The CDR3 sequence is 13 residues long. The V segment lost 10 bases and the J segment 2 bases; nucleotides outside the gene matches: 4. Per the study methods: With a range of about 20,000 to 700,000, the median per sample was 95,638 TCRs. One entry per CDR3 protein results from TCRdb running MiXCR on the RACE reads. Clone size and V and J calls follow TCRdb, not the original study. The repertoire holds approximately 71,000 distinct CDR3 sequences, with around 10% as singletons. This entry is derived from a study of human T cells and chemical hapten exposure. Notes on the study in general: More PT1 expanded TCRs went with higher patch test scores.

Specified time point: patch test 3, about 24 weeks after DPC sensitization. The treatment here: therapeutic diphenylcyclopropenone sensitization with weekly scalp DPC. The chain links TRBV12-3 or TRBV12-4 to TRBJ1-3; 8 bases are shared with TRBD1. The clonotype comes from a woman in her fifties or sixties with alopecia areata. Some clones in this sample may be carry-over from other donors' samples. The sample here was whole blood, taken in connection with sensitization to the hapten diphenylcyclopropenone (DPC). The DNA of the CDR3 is TGTGCCACGGGACAGGAGGCTGGAAACACCATATATTTT. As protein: CATGQEAGNTIYF.